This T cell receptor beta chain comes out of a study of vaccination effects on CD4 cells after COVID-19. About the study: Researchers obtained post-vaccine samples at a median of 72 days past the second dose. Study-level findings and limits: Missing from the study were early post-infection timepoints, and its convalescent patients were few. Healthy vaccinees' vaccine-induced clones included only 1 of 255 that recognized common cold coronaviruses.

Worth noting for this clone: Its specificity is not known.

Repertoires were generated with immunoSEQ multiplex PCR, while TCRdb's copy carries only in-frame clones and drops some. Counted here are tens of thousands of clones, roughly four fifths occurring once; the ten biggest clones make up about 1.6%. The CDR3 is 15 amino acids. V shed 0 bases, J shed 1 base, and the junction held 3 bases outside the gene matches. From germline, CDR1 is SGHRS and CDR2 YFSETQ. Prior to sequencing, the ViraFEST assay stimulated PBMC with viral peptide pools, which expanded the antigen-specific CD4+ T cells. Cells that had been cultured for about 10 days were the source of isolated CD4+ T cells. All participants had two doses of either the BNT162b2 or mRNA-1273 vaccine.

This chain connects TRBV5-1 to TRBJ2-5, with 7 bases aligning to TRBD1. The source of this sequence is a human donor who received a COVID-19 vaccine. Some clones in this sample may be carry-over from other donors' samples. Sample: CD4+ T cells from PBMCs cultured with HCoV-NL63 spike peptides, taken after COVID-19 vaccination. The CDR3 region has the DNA TGCGCCAGCAGCTTGGGGGACAGCATCCAAGAGACCCAGTACTTC. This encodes CASSLGDSIQETQYF.